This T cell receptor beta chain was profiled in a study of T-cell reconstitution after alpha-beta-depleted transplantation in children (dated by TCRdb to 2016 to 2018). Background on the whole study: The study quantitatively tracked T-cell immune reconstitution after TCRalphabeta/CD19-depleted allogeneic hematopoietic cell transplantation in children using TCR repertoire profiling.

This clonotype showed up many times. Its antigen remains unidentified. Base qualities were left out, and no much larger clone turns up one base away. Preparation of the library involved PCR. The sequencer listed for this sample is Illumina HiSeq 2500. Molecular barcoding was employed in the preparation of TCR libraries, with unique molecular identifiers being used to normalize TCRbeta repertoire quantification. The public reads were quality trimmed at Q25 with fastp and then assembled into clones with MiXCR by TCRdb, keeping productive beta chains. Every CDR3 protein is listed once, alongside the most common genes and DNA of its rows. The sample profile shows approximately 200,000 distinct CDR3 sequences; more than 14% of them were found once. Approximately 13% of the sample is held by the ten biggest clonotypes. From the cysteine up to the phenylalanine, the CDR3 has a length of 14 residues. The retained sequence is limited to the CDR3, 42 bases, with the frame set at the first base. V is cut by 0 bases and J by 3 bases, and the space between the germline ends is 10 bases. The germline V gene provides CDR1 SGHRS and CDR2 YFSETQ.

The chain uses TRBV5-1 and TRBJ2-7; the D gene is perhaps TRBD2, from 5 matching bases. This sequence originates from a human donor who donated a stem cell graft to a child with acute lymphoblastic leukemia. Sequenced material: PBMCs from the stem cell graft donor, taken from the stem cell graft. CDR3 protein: CASSLGARVYEQYF. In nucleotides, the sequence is TGCGCCAGCAGCTTGGGTGCGCGGGTCTACGAGCAGTACTTC.